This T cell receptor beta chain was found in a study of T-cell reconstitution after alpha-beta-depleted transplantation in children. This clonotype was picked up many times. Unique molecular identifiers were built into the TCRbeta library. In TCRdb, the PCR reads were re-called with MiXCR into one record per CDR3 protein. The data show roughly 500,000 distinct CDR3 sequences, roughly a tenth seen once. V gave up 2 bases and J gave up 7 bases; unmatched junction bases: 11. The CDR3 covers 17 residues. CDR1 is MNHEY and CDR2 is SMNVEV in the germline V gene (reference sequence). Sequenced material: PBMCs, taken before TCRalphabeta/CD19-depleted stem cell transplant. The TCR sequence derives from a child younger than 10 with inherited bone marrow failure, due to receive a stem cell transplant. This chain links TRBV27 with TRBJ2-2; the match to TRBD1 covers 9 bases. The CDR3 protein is CASSLGTGGELHGELFF. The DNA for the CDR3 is TGTGCCAGCAGTTTAGGAACAGGGGGCGAATTGCACGGGGAGCTGTTTTTT.